The 9 T cell receptor beta chains below were found in one sample sequenced in a study of blood T cell repertoires in COVID-19. The data were produced by immunoSEQ multiplex PCR, yet TCRdb's version contains in-frame clones alone and is incomplete. Of 240,000 or so clones in the sample, around nine tenths are singletons; the top ten hold less than 8.5%. Sequenced sample: peripheral blood. These receptors all come from a woman aged 70 to 79 with active or convalescent COVID-19.

The chain joins TRBV11-3 to TRBJ1-1; tentatively, D is TRBD1 (5 bases). CDR3 length: 13 residues. Germline loops: CDR1 SGHNT, CDR2 YENEEA. Trimming took off 3 bases at V and 6 bases at J, with 11 bases between the two ends. The DNA for the CDR3 is TGTGCCAGCAGCTTTGGGGGGTATGCTGAAGCTTTCTTT. Translation: CASSFGGYAEAFF.

This sequence joins TRBV3-1 (or the pseudogene TRBV3-2) and TRBJ1-5; a possible D gene is TRBD1 (5 bases). This CDR3 contains 15 residues. Germline V CDR1 and CDR2: LGHDT, YNNKEL (reference sequence). V was trimmed by 4 bases and J by 0 bases, leaving 10 bases between them. The CDR3 protein is CASSRDSNSNQPQHF. CDR3 in DNA: TGTGCCAGCAGCCGCGACAGCAATAGCAATCAGCCCCAGCATTTT.

This chain uses TRBV19 with TRBJ1-1; the D gene is possibly TRBD1 (5 bases). The CDR3 has 15 residues. Trimming left V 4 bases short and J 5 bases short, with 17 bases between. CDR1 LNHDA and CDR2 SQIVND come from the germline V gene (reference sequence). This chain's CDR3 is CASSTRGAPGTEAFF. DNA of the CDR3: TGTGCCAGTAGTACCCGTGGGGCCCCAGGGACTGAAGCTTTCTTT. Full variable domain (remainder filled in from reference TRBV19 and TRBJ1-1): DGGITQSPKYLFRKEGQNVTLSCEQNLNHDAMYWYRQDPGQGLRLIYYSQIVNDFQKGDIAEGYSVSREKKESFPLTVTSAQKNPTAFYLCASSTRGAPGTEAFFGQGTRLTVV.

CDR3 in amino acids: CASSKDATYNEQFF. The CDR3, as DNA: TGTGCCAGCAGCAAAGATGCTACCTACAATGAGCAGTTCTTC. This chain joins TRBV21-1 and TRBJ2-1; the table's D call, TRBD2, was not checked against the DNA. TRBV21-1 is given as a pseudogene. This CDR3 is 14 amino acids long.

The sample holds one count of this clone. The chain employs TRBV29-1 and TRBJ1-3; 9 positions match TRBD1. Germline values: CDR1 SQVTM, CDR2 ANQGSEA. The length of the CDR3 is 15 residues. Trimming removed 7 bases from V and 1 base from J; junction bases left unmatched: 8. CDR3 sequence reads: CSGLRQGESGNTIYF. The CDR3 DNA sequence: TGCAGCGGGTTGAGACAGGGGGAATCTGGAAACACCATATATTTT.

This rearrangement joins TRBV5-1 to TRBJ1-1; possibly TRBD1 for D (5 bases). The CDR3 is made up of 13 amino acids. Germline V gene data show CDR1 as SGHRS and CDR2 as YFSETQ. V was pared by 5 bases and J by 7 bases, with 15 bases between. In nucleotides, the CDR3 is TGCGCCAGCAGTCCCCCAGGGCTTAGTGAAGCTTTCTTT. Its translation is CASSPPGLSEAFF.

A note on this clone: The identical CDR3 is also encoded by other nucleotide sequences in the sample. V is TRBV19 and J is TRBJ1-3; D uncertain. V lost 3 bases to trimming and J lost 4 bases, with 10 bases between them. The CDR3 has 14 residues. The germline V gene encodes CDR1 LNHDA and CDR2 SQIVND (reference sequence). The CDR3 loop is CASSIGVSGNTIYF. In DNA form, the CDR3 reads TGTGCCAGTAGTATTGGAGTCTCGGGAAACACCATATATTTT. Looking up the rest from reference TRBV19 and TRBJ1-3 gives the full variable domain: DGGITQSPKYLFRKEGQNVTLSCEQNLNHDAMYWYRQDPGQGLRLIYYSQIVNDFQKGDIAEGYSVSREKKESFPLTVTSAQKNPTAFYLCASSIGVSGNTIYFGEGSWLTVV.

The CDR3 reads CASSRGDRETQYF. CDR3 DNA sequence: TGTGCCAGCAGTCGGGGGGATCGAGAGACCCAGTACTTC. This chain connects TRBV3-1 (or the pseudogene TRBV3-2) to TRBJ2-5; 7 nucleotides match TRBD2. The CDR3 covers 13 residues. The trim removed 6 bases at V and 4 bases at J, leaving 5 bases unmatched. Germline lookup yields CDR1 LGHDT and CDR2 YNNKEL (reference sequence).

This rearrangement joins TRBV10-3 to TRBJ2-2; 8 nucleotides align to TRBD1. The CDR3 covers 14 residues. Unmatched junction bases numbered 6, after V lost 11 bases and J lost 1 base. CDR1 and CDR2 (germline): ENHRY, SYGVKD. This CDR3 reads CASAGTGNTGELFF. The DNA of the CDR3 is TGTGCCTCGGCCGGGACAGGGAACACCGGGGAGCTGTTTTTT.